This passage covers 21 T cell receptor beta chains from one sample sequenced in a study of T cell responses to AZD1222 COVID-19 vaccine. Here immunoSEQ multiplex PCR was the method, and the copy in TCRdb shows in-frame clones only, minus some. This sample has about 70,000 clones; approximately 88% occur once, and the top ten carry around 5.1%. Source: peripheral blood, taken on day 0 of MenACWY control vaccination. All receptors come from an adult in good health.

The chain couples TRBV10-3 to TRBJ1-1; D is uncertain. Germline V gives CDR1 ENHRY, CDR2 SYGVKD. V shed 3 bases and J shed 3 bases, with 8 bases lying between them. CDR3 length: 13 amino acids. This CDR3 is CAISDPRDTEAFF. The CDR3 bases are TGTGCCATCAGTGATCCCAGAGACACTGAAGCTTTCTTT.

This sequence joins TRBV5-8 and TRBJ2-1; TRBD1 is a possible D gene (5 bases). The CDR3 is 15 residues long. Germline CDR1 is SGHTS and CDR2 is YDEGEE. V was clipped by 1 base and J by 0 bases, with 8 bases between them. This CDR3 is CASSLTGRSYNEQFF. CDR3 nucleotide sequence: TGTGCCAGCAGCTTGACAGGCCGCTCCTACAATGAGCAGTTCTTC.

The chain uses TRBV5-5 and TRBJ1-5; no firm D call. Germline V CDR1 and CDR2: SGHKS, YYEKEE (reference sequence). The germline V and J ends were trimmed by 4 bases and 5 bases, with 13 bases remaining between them. This CDR3 comprises 14 residues. Here the CDR3 DNA reads TGTGCCAGCAGCCTAGGACGGAACGATCAGCCCCAGCATTTT. Encoded protein: CASSLGRNDQPQHF.

This rearrangement joins TRBV4-1 to TRBJ2-7; D not resolved. The CDR3 totals 13 residues. The ends were cut back, 0 bases at V and 7 bases at J, with 10 bases in the middle. CDR1 and CDR2 (germline): MGHRA, YSYEKL. CDR3 sequence (DNA): TGCGCCAGCAGCCAAGATCAAAGGCTTGAGCAGTACTTC. Translated: CASSQDQRLEQYF.

The chain joins TRBV11-3 to TRBJ1-4, with D tentatively TRBD1 (5 bases). The germline CDR1 and CDR2 sequences are SGHNT and YENEEA. The germline V and J ends were trimmed by 2 bases and 5 bases, with 9 bases remaining between them. CDR3 length: 14 residues. This CDR3 reads CASSLRGLNEKLFF. In nucleotides, the CDR3 is TGTGCCAGCAGCTTAAGGGGCCTAAATGAAAAACTGTTTTTT.

The chain joins TRBV10-3 to TRBJ1-3; 10 bases agree with TRBD1. With 6 bases clipped from V and 0 bases from J, the junction kept 2 bases outside the gene matches. The CDR3 spans 15 residues. Germline lookup yields CDR1 ENHRY and CDR2 SYGVKD. In DNA form, the CDR3 reads TGTGCCATCAGGACAGGGGGCTACTCTGGAAACACCATATATTTT. It specifies CAIRTGGYSGNTIYF.

This clone has a single count. The rearrangement joins TRBV5-1 to TRBJ2-1; possible D gene TRBD2, 6 bases. The germline V gene encodes CDR1 SGHRS and CDR2 YFSETQ. This CDR3 comprises 16 residues. Trimming stripped 4 bases from V and 6 bases from J, with 20 bases between. CDR3 in amino acids: CASSKTGTANPNEQFF. CDR3 bases: TGCGCCAGCAGCAAGACCGGGACTGCAAACCCCAATGAGCAGTTCTTC.

The chain couples TRBV4-3 to TRBJ2-1; 9 bases match TRBD2. Unmatched junction bases numbered 3, after V lost 0 bases and J lost 9 bases. There are 14 residues in the CDR3. Per germline, CDR1 LGHNA and CDR2 YSLEER. In nucleotides, the CDR3 is TGCGCCAGCAGCCAAGATAGCGGGGGACGTGAGCAGTTCTTC. Residues: CASSQDSGGREQFF.

This clone was recorded a few times. V usage is TRBV11-3 and J usage is TRBJ2-1; D is unclear. Germline V gene sequence: CDR1 SGHNT, CDR2 YENEEA. The CDR3 is 15 residues long. V gave up 0 bases and J gave up 6 bases, with 12 bases separating them. CDR3 residues: CASSLDGRVTNEQFF. In DNA form, the CDR3 reads TGTGCCAGCAGCTTAGATGGTCGGGTTACCAATGAGCAGTTCTTC.

With regard to this clone: Mismatch with germline at one junction end may stem from a read error. The chain employs TRBV18 and TRBJ2-2, with TRBD1 matching over 8 bases. In germline, CDR1 is KGHSH, CDR2 LQKENI. The CDR3 sequence is 17 residues long. CDR3 amino acids: CASSPRRTGSNTGELFF. The CDR3 DNA is TGTGCCAGCTCCCCACGGAGGACAGGGTCCAACACCGGGGAGCTGTTTTTT.

The J gene is TRBJ1-1, the V gene TRBV6-1, with D uncertain. Germline-derived CDR1 and CDR2 are MNHNS and SASEGT. The CDR3 spans 11 residues. V lost 3 bases to trimming and J lost 11 bases, with 10 bases between them. CDR3: CASSDSSRAFF. For the CDR3, the DNA is TGTGCCAGCAGTGATAGTAGTAGGGCTTTCTTT.

The J gene is TRBJ2-3, the V gene TRBV2; 11 bases are a match to TRBD1. After removal of 7 bases from V and 6 bases from J, the junction contained 9 bases not matched to a gene. CDR3 length: 15 amino acids. Germline V gives CDR1 SNHLY, CDR2 FYNNEI. The CDR3 region has the DNA TGTGCCAGCACTACGGACAGGGGGCGCATCGATACGCAGTATTTT. Residues: CASTTDRGRIDTQYF. The full variable domain, rest sourced from reference TRBV2 and TRBJ2-3, is EPEVTQTPSHQVTQMGQEVILRCVPISNHLYFYWYRQILGQKVEFLVSFYNNEISEKSEIFDDQFSVERPDGSNFTLKIRSTKLEDSAMYFCASTTDRGRIDTQYFGPGTRLTVL.

The chain links TRBV18 to TRBJ2-7; D is ambiguous. The CDR3 loop spans 12 amino acids. Germline V gene sequence: CDR1 KGHSH, CDR2 LQKENI. The V end was cut by 3 bases, the J end by 3 bases, with 6 bases between. CDR3 in DNA: TGTGCCAGCTCACCGGGCGGCTACGAGCAGTACTTC. Translation gives CASSPGGYEQYF.

The chain links TRBV6-1 to TRBJ2-5, with D possibly being TRBD1 or TRBD2 (5 bases each). The CDR3 runs 13 residues. The V gene lost 2 bases and the J gene lost 5 bases, with 9 bases spanning the gap. Germline V gene sequence: CDR1 MNHNS, CDR2 SASEGT. The CDR3, as DNA: TGTGCCAGCAGTGAACAGGGACGTGAGACCCAGTACTTC. Translation: CASSEQGRETQYF.

This clone turned up a few times. J is TRBJ2-2 and V is TRBV6-4, with D perhaps matching TRBD1 (6 bases). V gave up 5 bases and J gave up 7 bases, with 14 bases separating them. CDR1 is MRHNA, CDR2 SNTAGT, per germline. This CDR3 comprises 14 residues. This CDR3 reads CASSPSGESGELFF. The CDR3 nucleotides read TGTGCCAGCAGTCCATCAGGGGAGAGCGGGGAGCTGTTTTTT.

This chain joins TRBV7-8 and TRBJ2-3; 7 nucleotides agree with TRBD2. With V trimmed by 8 bases and J by 3 bases, 8 bases remained unmatched. Germline V gives CDR1 SGHVS, CDR2 FQNEAQ. This CDR3 has 14 residues. The CDR3 reads CASSSSGGTDTQYF. As DNA, the CDR3 is TGTGCCAGCTCCTCCTCCGGGGGGACAGATACGCAGTATTTT.

The rearrangement joins TRBV5-1 to TRBJ1-5; TRBD1 matches 11 bases. V dropped 3 bases and J dropped 3; count of bases not matched to a gene: 2. From germline, CDR1 is SGHRS and CDR2 YFSETQ. The CDR3 is 15 residues long. DNA of the CDR3: TGCGCCAGCAGCTGGGGACAGGGGGACAATCAGCCCCAGCATTTT. Translation: CASSWGQGDNQPQHF.

The chain employs TRBV12-3 or TRBV12-4 and TRBJ2-7; 8 bases are a match to TRBD1. V shed 6 bases, J shed 2 bases, and the junction held 3 bases outside the gene matches. The length of the CDR3 is 13 residues. The CDR3 reads CASSPTGAYEQYF. The CDR3, as DNA: TGTGCCAGCAGCCCGACAGGGGCCTACGAGCAGTACTTC.

This chain joins TRBV18 and TRBJ2-1; weak D call: TRBD1 (6 bases). CDR1 and CDR2 from the germline V gene are KGHSH and LQKENI. V lost 3 bases, J lost 9 bases, and 18 bases lay in between. The CDR3 loop spans 15 amino acids. The CDR3 reads CASSPGTQGVGEQFF. For the CDR3, the DNA is TGTGCCAGCTCACCTGGTACACAGGGAGTGGGTGAGCAGTTCTTC.

The rearrangement joins TRBV3-1 (or the pseudogene TRBV3-2) to TRBJ1-2; TRBD1 agrees at 7 bases. The CDR3 is 18 residues long. With V trimmed by 0 bases and J by 8 bases, 18 bases remained unmatched. Germline lookup yields CDR1 LGHDT and CDR2 YNNKEL (reference sequence). In nucleotides, the CDR3 is TGTGCCAGCAGCCAAGAGGTTACAGGGGCCCCATACCAAATCGGCTACACCTTC. The encoded protein is CASSQEVTGAPYQIGYTF.

The CDR3 region has the DNA TGTGCCAGCAATAGCGCTGCAGGGGGGCGCGGGTACACTGAAGCTTTCTTT. Translated, it gives CASNSAAGGRGYTEAFF. The chain carries TRBV27 and TRBJ1-1; 7 bases line up with TRBD1. The CDR3 totals 17 residues. Germline CDR1 MNHEY, CDR2 SMNVEV (reference sequence). After removal of 7 bases from V and 3 bases from J, the junction contained 17 bases not matched to a gene.